One and the same sample provided the 22 T cell receptor beta chains below, sequenced in a study of cytomegalovirus exposure and HLA in healthy donors. Primers: 60 Vbeta forward and 13 Jbeta reverse. The method was immunoSEQ multiplex PCR; TCRdb's version includes in-frame clones alone and lacks a portion of them. The sample lists some 150,000 clones, 82% occurring once. The specimen was PBMCs. These receptors all stem from a woman aged 50 to 65 in good health and CMV-seropositive.

Regarding this clone: One junction end disagrees with the germline gene, perhaps due to a read error. The CDR3 DNA is TGTTCCAGCAGCTTAATGGGCCACGAGCAGTACTTC. Its protein product is CSSSLMGHEQYF. J is TRBJ2-7 and V is TRBV7-9; unclear D gene. This CDR3 contains 12 residues. The germline gives CDR1 SEHNR, CDR2 FQNEAQ (reference sequence).

The rearrangement joins TRBV10-3 to TRBJ1-2; D call uncertain. The CDR3 is 15 residues long. V lost 0 bases, J lost 4 bases, and 12 bases lay in between. The germline V gene encodes CDR1 ENHRY and CDR2 SYGVKD. CDR3 loop: CAISESGGLLYGYTF. The CDR3 bases are TGTGCCATCAGTGAGTCGGGAGGGCTCCTCTATGGCTACACCTTC.

V and J are TRBV2 and TRBJ2-2; TRBD2 aligns across 9 bases. The CDR3 sequence is 16 residues long. In germline, CDR1 is SNHLY, CDR2 FYNNEI. With 0 bases clipped from V and 6 bases from J, the junction kept 5 bases outside the gene matches. Written as DNA, the CDR3 is TGTGCCAGCAGTGAAGCGCGGGGGGGAGGCGCCGGGGAGCTGTTTTTT. Amino acids: CASSEARGGGAGELFF.

V is TRBV6-5 and J is TRBJ1-5; 8 bases map to TRBD1. The CDR3 has 15 residues. V trimming: 5 bases; J trimming: 4 bases; junction bases outside the gene matches: 7. In germline, CDR1 is MNHEY, CDR2 SVGAGI. Here the CDR3 reads CASSRRGPSNQPQHF. The CDR3 DNA reads as TGTGCCAGCAGTCGCAGGGGGCCAAGTAATCAGCCCCAGCATTTT.

CDR3 loop: CASSAGQMNTEAFF. The CDR3 DNA is TGCGCCAGCAGCGCGGGACAGATGAACACTGAAGCTTTCTTT. The chain uses TRBV5-1 and TRBJ1-1; 7 bases map to TRBD1. Per germline, CDR1 SGHRS and CDR2 YFSETQ. The CDR3 is 14 residues long. With 4 bases clipped from V and 0 bases from J, the junction kept 3 bases outside the gene matches.

The chain joins TRBV4-1 to TRBJ1-1; D remains unclear. Trimming shortened V by 5 bases and J by 7 bases, and 14 bases separated the two germline ends. CDR1 and CDR2 from the germline V gene are MGHRA and YSYEKL. The CDR3 loop spans 13 amino acids. The CDR3 region is CASSVEVTGEAFF. CDR3 sequence (DNA): TGCGCCAGCAGCGTAGAAGTCACCGGTGAAGCTTTCTTT.

This chain links TRBV7-2 with TRBJ2-1; 9 positions agree with TRBD1. The CDR3 is 14 amino acids. Germline CDR1 is SGHTA and CDR2 is FQGNSA. Unmatched junction bases numbered 6, after V lost 5 bases and J lost 7 bases. The CDR3, as DNA: TGTGCCAGCAGCCAGTACAGGGGGCGAAATGAGCAGTTCTTC. It codes for CASSQYRGRNEQFF.

The rearrangement uses TRBV27 and TRBJ1-1, with TRBD1 identical over 9 bases. With 7 bases clipped from V and 3 bases from J, the junction kept 18 bases outside the gene matches. Germline CDR1 is MNHEY and CDR2 is SMNVEV (reference sequence). CDR3 size: 18 residues. CDR3 nucleotide sequence: TGTGCCAGCAAACTTACAGGGGGCGCGTTCAAGGGGGACACTGAAGCTTTCTTT. Its protein product is CASKLTGGAFKGDTEAFF.

The chain couples TRBV6-1 to TRBJ2-7, with 7 bases identical to TRBD1. CDR3 size: 14 residues. CDR1 is MNHNS and CDR2 is SASEGT in the germline V gene. The V gene end was trimmed by 5 bases and the J gene end by 0 bases; junction bases not matched to a gene: 4. CDR3 loop: CASSTDRVSYEQYF. The CDR3 bases are TGTGCCAGCAGTACCGACAGGGTCTCCTACGAGCAGTACTTC.

The chain has TRBV4-1 and TRBJ1-5; 7 bases are shared with TRBD1. The length of the CDR3 is 15 residues. The junction had 2 bases not matched to a gene; V was cut back by 1 base and J by 2 bases. The germline CDR1 and CDR2 sequences are MGHRA and YSYEKL. This CDR3 is CASSQGQGGNQPQHF. CDR3 DNA sequence: TGCGCCAGCAGCCAAGGGCAGGGGGGCAATCAGCCCCAGCATTTT.

The J gene is TRBJ2-6, the V gene TRBV6-1; D gene ambiguous. In germline, CDR1 is MNHNS, CDR2 SASEGT. The CDR3 sequence is 15 residues long. Trimming took 0 bases from V and 4 from J, leaving 7 bases between them. The CDR3: CASSEARLGANVLTF. Written as DNA, the CDR3 is TGTGCCAGCAGTGAAGCCCGTCTGGGGGCCAACGTCCTGACTTTC.

The chain carries TRBV28 and TRBJ1-2, with D perhaps matching TRBD1 (5 bases). Trimming removed 5 bases from V and 0 bases from J, with 13 bases in between. In germline, CDR1 is MDHEN, CDR2 SYDVKM. This CDR3 comprises 15 residues. Here the CDR3 reads CASSPFGGANYGYTF. The DNA of the CDR3 is TGTGCCAGCAGTCCCTTTGGGGGGGCTAACTATGGCTACACCTTC.

This clone has just one count. The chain employs TRBV4-1 and TRBJ1-6; D is ambiguous. The CDR3 spans 15 residues. Trimming left V 0 bases short and J 11 bases short, with 14 bases between. Germline V gene sequence: CDR1 MGHRA, CDR2 YSYEKL. The CDR3 DNA reads TGCGCCAGCAGCCAAGAGTTGATGAGGGCTGCACCCCTCCACTTT. This translates into CASSQELMRAAPLHF.

V gene TRBV11-2 combines with J gene TRBJ2-7; perhaps TRBD2 as D (6 bases). Trimming took 1 base from V and 7 from J, leaving 11 bases between them. The length of the CDR3 is 13 residues. The germline V gene has CDR1 SGHAT and CDR2 FQNNGV. The CDR3 protein is CASSLGQGGEQYF. The CDR3 coding sequence is TGTGCCAGCAGCTTAGGGCAGGGAGGAGAGCAGTACTTC.

The chain joins TRBV5-1 to TRBJ1-2; 11 bases are a match to TRBD1. Losses at the gene ends were 4 bases for V and 8 bases for J; bases not matched to a gene: 10. The germline gives CDR1 SGHRS, CDR2 YFSETQ. This CDR3 contains 15 residues. In DNA form, the CDR3 reads TGCGCCAGCAGCCACGGCGGACAGGGGGCTAGAGGCTACACCTTC. It encodes CASSHGGQGARGYTF.

The chain has TRBV19 and TRBJ2-1, with D possibly matching TRBD2 (6 bases). Trimming removed 4 bases at V and 5 bases at J, with 12 bases between. This CDR3 contains 14 residues. CDR1 and CDR2 (germline): LNHDA, SQIVND (reference sequence). CDR3 loop: CASSNQGGHNEQFF. CDR3 nucleotide sequence: TGTGCCAGTAGTAACCAGGGAGGACACAATGAGCAGTTCTTC.

V usage is TRBV4-3 and J usage is TRBJ2-1, with 7 positions matching TRBD2. Looked up from germline, CDR1 is LGHNA and CDR2 is YSLEER. V was pared by 2 bases and J by 6 bases, with 7 bases of the junction left unmatched. CDR3 length: 15 amino acids. CDR3 DNA sequence: TGCGCCAGCAGCCAACAACCTAGCGGCACCAATGAGCAGTTCTTC. It encodes CASSQQPSGTNEQFF.

The V gene is TRBV30, the J gene TRBJ2-7, with TRBD1 as a possible D gene (6 bases). In germline, CDR1 is GTSNPN, CDR2 SVGIG (reference sequence). V lost 2 bases, J lost 3 bases, and 14 bases lay in between. The CDR3 runs 14 residues. CDR3 residues: CAWSSTLQGYEQYF. The CDR3, as DNA: TGTGCCTGGAGTTCCACCTTACAGGGCTACGAGCAGTACTTC.

This chain joins TRBV2 and TRBJ2-1, with 8 bases lining up with TRBD2. V was pared by 6 bases and J by 2 bases, with 9 bases of the junction left unmatched. Per the germline V gene, CDR1 is SNHLY and CDR2 is FYNNEI. CDR3 length: 16 amino acids. This CDR3 is CASSLAGGTPYNEQFF. The CDR3 coding sequence is TGTGCCAGCAGCTTGGCGGGGGGTACACCCTACAATGAGCAGTTCTTC.

This chain links TRBV29-1 with TRBJ2-7; D is ambiguous. In germline, CDR1 is SQVTM, CDR2 ANQGSEA. Trimming removed 2 bases at V and 1 base at J, with 6 bases between. The CDR3 runs 12 residues. Written as DNA, the CDR3 is TGCAGCGTTGAAACACCTTCCTACGAGCAGTACTTC. Translation gives CSVETPSYEQYF.

CDR3 region: CASRRTSGTANNEQFF. In DNA, the CDR3 is TGTGCCAGTAGAAGGACTAGCGGGACCGCAAACAATGAGCAGTTCTTC. J is TRBJ2-1 and V is TRBV19; 12 nucleotides agree with TRBD2. The CDR3 runs 16 residues. Trimming at V came to 6 bases and at J to 5 bases, leaving 8 bases not matched to a gene. Germline CDR1 LNHDA, CDR2 SQIVND (reference sequence).

This clone was seen a handful of times. The chain combines TRBV19 with TRBJ2-7; 9 bases agree with TRBD1. V was clipped by 4 bases and J by 7 bases; unmatched bases: 5. The CDR3 contains 13 residues. Germline V lookup: CDR1 LNHDA, CDR2 SQIVND (reference sequence). In nucleotides, the CDR3 is TGTGCCAGTAGTAGGGACAGGGTAAAAGAGCAGTACTTC. This gives the protein CASSRDRVKEQYF.